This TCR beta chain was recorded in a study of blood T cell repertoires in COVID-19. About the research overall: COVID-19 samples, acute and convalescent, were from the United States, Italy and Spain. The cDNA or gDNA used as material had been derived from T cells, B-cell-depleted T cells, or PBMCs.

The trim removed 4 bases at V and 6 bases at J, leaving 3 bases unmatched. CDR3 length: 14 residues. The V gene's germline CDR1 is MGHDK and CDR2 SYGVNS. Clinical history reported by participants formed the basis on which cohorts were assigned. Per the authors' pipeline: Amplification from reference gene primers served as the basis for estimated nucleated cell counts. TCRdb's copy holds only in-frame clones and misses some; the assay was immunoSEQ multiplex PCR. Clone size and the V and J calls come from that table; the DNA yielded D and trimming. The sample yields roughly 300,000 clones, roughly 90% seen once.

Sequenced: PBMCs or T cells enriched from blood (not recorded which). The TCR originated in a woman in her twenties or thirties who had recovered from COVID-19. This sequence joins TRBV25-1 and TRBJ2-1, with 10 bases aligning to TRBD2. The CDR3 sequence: CASSAAGGPNEQFF. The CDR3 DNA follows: TGTGCCAGCAGTGCAGCGGGAGGGCCCAATGAGCAGTTCTTC.